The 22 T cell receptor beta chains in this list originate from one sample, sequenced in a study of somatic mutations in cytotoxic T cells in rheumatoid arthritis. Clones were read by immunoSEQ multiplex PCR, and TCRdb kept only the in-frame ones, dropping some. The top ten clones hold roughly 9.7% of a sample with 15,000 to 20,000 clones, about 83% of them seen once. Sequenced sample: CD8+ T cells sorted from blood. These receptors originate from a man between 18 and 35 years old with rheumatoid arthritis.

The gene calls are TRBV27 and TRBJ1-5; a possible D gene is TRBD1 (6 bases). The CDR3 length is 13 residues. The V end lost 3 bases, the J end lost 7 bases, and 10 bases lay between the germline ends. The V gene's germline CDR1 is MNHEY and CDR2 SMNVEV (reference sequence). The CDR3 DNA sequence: TGTGCCAGCAGTTTGGGGGCGCAGCAGCCCCAGCATTTT. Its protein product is CASSLGAQQPQHF.

The CDR3 bases are TGTGCCAGCAGCTTAGGGCTAGCGGGGCAGATCACAGATACGCAGTATTTT. This translates into CASSLGLAGQITDTQYF. J is TRBJ2-3 and V is TRBV7-9, with 9 bases aligning to TRBD2. Germline trimming cut 1 base from V and 2 bases from J; bases unmatched to any gene: 7. The germline CDR1 and CDR2 sequences are SEHNR and FQNEAQ (reference sequence). This CDR3 spans 17 amino acids.

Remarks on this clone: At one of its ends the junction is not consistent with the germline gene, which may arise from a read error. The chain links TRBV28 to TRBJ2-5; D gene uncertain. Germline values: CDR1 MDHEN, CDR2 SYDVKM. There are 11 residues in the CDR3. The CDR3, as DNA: TGTGCCAGCAGTCCAGGAGAGACCCGGTACTTC. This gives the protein CASSPGETRYF.

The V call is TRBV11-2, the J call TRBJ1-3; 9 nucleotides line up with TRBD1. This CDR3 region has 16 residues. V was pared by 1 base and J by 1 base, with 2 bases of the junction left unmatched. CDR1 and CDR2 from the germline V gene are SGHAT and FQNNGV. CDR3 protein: CASSLGDRASGNTIYF. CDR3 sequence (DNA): TGTGCCAGCAGCTTAGGGGACAGGGCGTCTGGAAACACCATATATTTT.

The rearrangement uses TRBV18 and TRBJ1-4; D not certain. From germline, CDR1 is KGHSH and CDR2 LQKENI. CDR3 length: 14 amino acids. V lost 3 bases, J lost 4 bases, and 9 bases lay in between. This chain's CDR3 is CASSPGGVNEKLFF. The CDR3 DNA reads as TGTGCCAGCTCACCGGGAGGAGTTAATGAAAAACTGTTTTTT.

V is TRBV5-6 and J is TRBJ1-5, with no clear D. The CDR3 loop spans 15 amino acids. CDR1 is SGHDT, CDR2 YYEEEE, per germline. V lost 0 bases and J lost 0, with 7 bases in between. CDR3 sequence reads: CASSLAGYSNQPQHF. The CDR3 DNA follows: TGTGCCAGCAGCTTGGCTGGGTATAGCAATCAGCCCCAGCATTTT.

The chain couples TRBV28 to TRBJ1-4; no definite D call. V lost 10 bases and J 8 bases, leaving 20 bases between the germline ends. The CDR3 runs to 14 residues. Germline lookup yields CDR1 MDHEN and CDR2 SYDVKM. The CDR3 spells CATQHTSTWEKLFF. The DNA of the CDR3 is TGTGCCACCCAACACACGTCCACTTGGGAAAAACTGTTTTTT.

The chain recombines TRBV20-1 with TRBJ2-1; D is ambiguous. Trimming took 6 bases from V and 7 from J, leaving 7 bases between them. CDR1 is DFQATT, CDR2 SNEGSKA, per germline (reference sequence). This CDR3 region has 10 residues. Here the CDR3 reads CSARPNEQFF. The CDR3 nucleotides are TGCAGTGCCAGACCAAATGAGCAGTTCTTC.

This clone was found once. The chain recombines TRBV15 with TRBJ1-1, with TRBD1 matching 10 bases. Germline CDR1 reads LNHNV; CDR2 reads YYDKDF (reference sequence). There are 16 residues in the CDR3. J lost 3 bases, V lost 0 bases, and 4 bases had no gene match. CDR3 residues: CATSRDRDRGDTEAFF. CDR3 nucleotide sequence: TGTGCCACCAGCAGAGACCGGGACAGGGGCGACACTGAAGCTTTCTTT.

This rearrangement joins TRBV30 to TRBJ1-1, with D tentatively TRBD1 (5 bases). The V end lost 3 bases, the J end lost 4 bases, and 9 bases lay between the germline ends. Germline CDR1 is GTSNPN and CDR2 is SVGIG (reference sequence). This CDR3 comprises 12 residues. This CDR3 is CAWSPGATEAFF. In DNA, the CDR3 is TGTGCCTGGAGCCCCGGGGCCACTGAAGCTTTCTTT.

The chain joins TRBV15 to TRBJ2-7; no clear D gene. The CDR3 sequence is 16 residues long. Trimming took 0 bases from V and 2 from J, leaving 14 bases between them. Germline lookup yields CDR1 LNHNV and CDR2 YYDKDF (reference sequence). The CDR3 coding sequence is TGTGCCACCAGCAGAGATTTGGCTCAGCTGCCCTACGAGCAGTACTTC. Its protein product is CATSRDLAQLPYEQYF.

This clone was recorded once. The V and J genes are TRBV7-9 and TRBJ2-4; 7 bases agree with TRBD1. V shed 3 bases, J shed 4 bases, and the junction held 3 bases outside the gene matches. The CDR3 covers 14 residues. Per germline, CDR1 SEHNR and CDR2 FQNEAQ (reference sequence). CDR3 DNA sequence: TGTGCCAGCAGCTTGTTGGGACAGAAAAACATTCAGTACTTC. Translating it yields CASSLLGQKNIQYF.

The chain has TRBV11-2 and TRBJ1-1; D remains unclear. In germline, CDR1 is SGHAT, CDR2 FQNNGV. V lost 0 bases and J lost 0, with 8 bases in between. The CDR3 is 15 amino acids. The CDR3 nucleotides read TGTGCCAGCAGCTTAGAACAGTACATGAACACTGAAGCTTTCTTT. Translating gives CASSLEQYMNTEAFF. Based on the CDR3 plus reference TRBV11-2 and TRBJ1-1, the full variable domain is EAGVAQSPRYKIIEKRQSVAFWCNPISGHATLYWYQQILGQGPKLLIQFQNNGVVDDSQLPKDRFSAERLKGVDSTLKIQPAKLEDSAVYLCASSLEQYMNTEAFFGQGTRLTVV.

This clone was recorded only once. CDR3 sequence: CASSNDRVWSYNEQFF. For the CDR3, the DNA is TGTGCCAGCAGCAACGACAGGGTTTGGTCATACAATGAGCAGTTCTTC. The gene calls are TRBV7-9 and TRBJ2-1; 7 nucleotides agree with TRBD1. This CDR3 is 16 amino acids long. CDR1 SEHNR and CDR2 FQNEAQ come from the germline V gene (reference sequence). V was clipped by 5 bases and J by 4 bases; unmatched bases: 11. The entire variable domain, with the rest obtained from reference TRBV7-9 and TRBJ2-1, is as follows: DTGVSQNPRHKITKRGQNVTFRCDPISEHNRLYWYRQTLGQGPEFLTYFQNEAQLEKSRLLSDRFSAERPKGSFSTLEIQRTEQGDSAMYLCASSNDRVWSYNEQFFGPGTRLTVL.

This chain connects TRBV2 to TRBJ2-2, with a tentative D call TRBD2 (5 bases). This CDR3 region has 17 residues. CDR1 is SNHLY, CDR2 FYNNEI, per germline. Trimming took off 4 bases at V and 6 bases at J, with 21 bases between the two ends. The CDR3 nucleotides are TGTGCCAGCAGTGCAATCTTTTTTTCTACGGGGTCCGGGGAGCTGTTTTTT. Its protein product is CASSAIFFSTGSGELFF.

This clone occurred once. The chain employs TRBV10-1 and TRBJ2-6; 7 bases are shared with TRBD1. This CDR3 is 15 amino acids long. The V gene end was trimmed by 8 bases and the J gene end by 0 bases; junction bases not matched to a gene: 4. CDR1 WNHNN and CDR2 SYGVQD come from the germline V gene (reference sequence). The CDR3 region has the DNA TGCGCCAGCCGGGGACAGTACTCTGGGGCCAACGTCCTGACTTTC. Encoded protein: CASRGQYSGANVLTF.

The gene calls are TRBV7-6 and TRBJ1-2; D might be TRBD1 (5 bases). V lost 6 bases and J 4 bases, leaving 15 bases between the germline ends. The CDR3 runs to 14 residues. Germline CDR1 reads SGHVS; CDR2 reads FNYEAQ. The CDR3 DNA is TGTGCCAGCAGTCCCCCGGGGACCGGCTATGGCTACACCTTC. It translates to CASSPPGTGYGYTF.

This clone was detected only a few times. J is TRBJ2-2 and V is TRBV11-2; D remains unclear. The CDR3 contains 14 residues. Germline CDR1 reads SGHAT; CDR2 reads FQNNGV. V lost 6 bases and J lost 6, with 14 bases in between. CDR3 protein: CASRSYNVAGELFF. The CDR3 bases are TGTGCCAGCAGGAGCTACAATGTCGCCGGGGAGCTGTTTTTT.

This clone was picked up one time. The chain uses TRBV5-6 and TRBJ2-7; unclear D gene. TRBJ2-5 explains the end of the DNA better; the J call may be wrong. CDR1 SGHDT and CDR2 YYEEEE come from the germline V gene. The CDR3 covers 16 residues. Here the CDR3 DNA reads TGTGCCAGCAGCTCTTATACGCGACCAAGGGCAGAGACCCAGTACTTC. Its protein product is CASSSYTRPRAETQYF.

This CDR3 reads CASRLRGNSNQPQHF. The CDR3 DNA reads TGTGCCAGCAGGCTCAGGGGAAATAGCAATCAGCCCCAGCATTTT. The V call is TRBV6-1, the J call TRBJ1-5; D possibly corresponds to TRBD1 (6 bases). Trimming removed 6 bases at V and 0 bases at J, with 12 bases between. The CDR3 consists of 15 residues. The germline V gene has CDR1 MNHNS and CDR2 SASEGT.

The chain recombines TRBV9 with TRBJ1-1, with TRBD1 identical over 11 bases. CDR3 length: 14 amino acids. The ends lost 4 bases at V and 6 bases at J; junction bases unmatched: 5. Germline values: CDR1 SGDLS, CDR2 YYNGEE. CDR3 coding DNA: TGTGCCAGCAGCTCGGGACAGGGGGGGCCTGAAGCTTTCTTT. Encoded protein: CASSSGQGGPEAFF. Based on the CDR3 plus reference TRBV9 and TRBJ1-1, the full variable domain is DSGVTQTPKHLITATGQRVTLRCSPRSGDLSVYWYQQSLDQGLQFLIQYYNGEERAKGNILERFSAQQFPDLHSELNLSSLELGDSALYFCASSSGQGGPEAFFGQGTRLTVV.

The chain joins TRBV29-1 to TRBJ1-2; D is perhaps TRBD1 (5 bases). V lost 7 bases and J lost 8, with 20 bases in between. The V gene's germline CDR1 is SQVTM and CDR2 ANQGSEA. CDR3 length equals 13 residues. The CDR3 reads CSGRVGGSDGYTF. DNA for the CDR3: TGCAGCGGCAGAGTCGGGGGATCCGACGGCTACACCTTC.